These T cell receptor beta chains were read from a single sample in a study of blood T cell repertoires in COVID-19. Some clones are missing from TCRdb's copy, which holds only in-frame ones; the method was immunoSEQ multiplex PCR. The sample holds some 320,000 clones, approximately 87% seen once. The sequenced material came from PBMCs or T cells enriched from blood (not recorded which). The receptors derive from a woman aged 25 to 39 who had recovered from COVID-19. CDR3s include the opening cysteine and the closing phenylalanine or tryptophan. The D gene is left open where the match is weak. Only part of the rows carry a size: once, few, many, or a class if the clone is expanded.

CDR3nt	CDR3aa	abundance	d_gene	j_gene	v_gene
TGTGCCAGCAGTCTAGCGGGGGGGCAAGGTACGCAGTATTTT	CASSLAGGQGTQYF	NA	TRBD2	TRBJ2-3	TRBV2
TGTGCCAGTAGTATTCCCGGACTTCATAATGAGCAGTTCTTC	CASSIPGLHNEQFF	NA	NA	TRBJ2-1	TRBV19
TGTGCCAGCACCTTACTTACCGGGAACAATGAGCAGTTCTTC	CASTLLTGNNEQFF	NA	NA	TRBJ2-1	TRBV7-2
TGTGCCAGCAGTCGCGGGACTATGTGGGGGTTCTTC	CASSRGTMWGFF	few	TRBD2	TRBJ2-1	TRBV5-6
TGTGCCTGGAGTCGCATGCAGGGGGCTCCGTCCTACAATGAGCAGTTCTTC	CAWSRMQGAPSYNEQFF	NA	TRBD1	TRBJ2-1	TRBV30
TGTGCCAGCGAAACAGGTAGCACAGATACGCAGTATTTT	CASETGSTDTQYF	NA	NA	TRBJ2-3	TRBV7-2
TGTGCCAGCAGCTTATCGTTACAATACGAGCAGTACTTC	CASSLSLQYEQYF	NA	NA	TRBJ2-7	TRBV7-8
TGTGCCAGCAGTCTACGCCGGACAGGGAGTCCTGAAAAACTGTTTTTT	CASSLRRTGSPEKLFF	once	TRBD1	TRBJ1-4	TRBV27
TGTGCCAGCAGCCCGCAGACAGGGGCCTATAATTCACCCCTCCACTTT	CASSPQTGAYNSPLHF	NA	TRBD1	TRBJ1-6	TRBV7-2
TGTGCCAGTAGGCCGGGACTCACCAATCAGCCCCAGCATTTT	CASRPGLTNQPQHF	NA	NA	TRBJ1-5	TRBV19
TGTGCCAGCAGCAAGATACACAGGTTAACTAACTATGGCTACACCTTC	CASSKIHRLTNYGYTF	NA	NA	TRBJ1-2	TRBV7-9
TGTGCCACTAAACCTCTTCCTGCTGGAAACACCATATATTTT	CATKPLPAGNTIYF	NA	NA	TRBJ1-3	TRBV19
TGTGCCAGCAGTGAGGCCGTGGGGGGACATGGCTACACCTTC	CASSEAVGGHGYTF	NA	NA	TRBJ1-2	TRBV2
TGCGCCAGCAGCCAAGCGACGGGACAGAACTATGGCTACACCTTC	CASSQATGQNYGYTF	NA	TRBD1	TRBJ1-2	TRBV4-1
TGTGCCAGCAGGCTGGACAGGGTCCCCTACAATGAGCAGTTCTTC	CASRLDRVPYNEQFF	NA	TRBD1	TRBJ2-1	TRBV6-5
TGTGCCTGGAGCAACCCGCAGGGACAGGGCCATGAGACCCAGTACTTC	CAWSNPQGQGHETQYF	NA	TRBD1	TRBJ2-5	TRBV30
TGTGCCAGCTCACCACGGACAGGGGGGGATCAGCCCCAGCATTTT	CASSPRTGGDQPQHF	NA	TRBD1	TRBJ1-5	TRBV18
TGTGCCAGCAGTTTGGAGGGCCCCCGCGGCACCTTC	CASSLEGPRGTF	once	NA	TRBJ1-2	TRBV6-2/TRBV6-3
TGTGCCAGCAGTTACTGGCACCTAAGTGGGAGCTATGGCTACACCTTC	CASSYWHLSGSYGYTF	once	NA	TRBJ1-2	TRBV6-5
TGCGCCAGCAGCCTCTATCCGGGACAGGGGGTCGATACGCAGTATTTT	CASSLYPGQGVDTQYF	NA	TRBD1	TRBJ2-3	TRBV5-1
TGTGCTTCCCTATCGGGTAGCTATGGCTACACCTTC	CASLSGSYGYTF	once	NA	TRBJ1-2	TRBV30
TGTGCCAGCAGCTTAGTCCGGGGAAACTATGGCTACACCTTC	CASSLVRGNYGYTF	NA	NA	TRBJ1-2	TRBV7-2
TGTGCCAGTAGTATTCATTCCGGGCGGACTAGGAACCAAGAGACCCAGTACTTC	CASSIHSGRTRNQETQYF	NA	TRBD2	TRBJ2-5	TRBV19
TGTGCCAGCAGTGATAACCCCGGAGCTGTCCAGCCCCAGCATTTT	CASSDNPGAVQPQHF	NA	NA	TRBJ1-5	TRBV2
TGTGCCACCAGTGGGACAACAGGAAACACCATATATTTT	CATSGTTGNTIYF	NA	NA	TRBJ1-3	TRBV24-1
TGTGCCAGCGTGGGAGACAGGGGGGTAGATACGCAGTATTTT	CASVGDRGVDTQYF	NA	TRBD1	TRBJ2-3	TRBV6-6
TGTGCCAGCAGCTTAGCGCGGGGGAGACCCGGGACAGGGTCTCAGCCCCAGCATTTT	CASSLARGRPGTGSQPQHF	NA	TRBD1	TRBJ1-5	TRBV7-9
TGTGCCAGCAGCCCCTGGACTAGCGGGGGGAACGGGGAGCTGTTTTTT	CASSPWTSGGNGELFF	NA	TRBD2	TRBJ2-2	TRBV7-3
TGTGCCAGCAGGTCCCGGGGGGGAAACATTCAGTACTTC	CASRSRGGNIQYF	once	TRBD2	TRBJ2-4	TRBV6-5
TGTGCCAGCAGCTTAGATTTTAGGGGGCGGTGGAACTATGGCTACACCTTC	CASSLDFRGRWNYGYTF	NA	TRBD1	TRBJ1-2	TRBV7-2
TGTGCCATCAGTACGACAGCGGGCACTGAAGCTTTCTTT	CAISTTAGTEAFF	NA	NA	TRBJ1-1	TRBV10-3
TGTGCCAGCAGCTCCCTCCTACCGGGACAGGGGGCGGGTTTTGCGGTATATAGCAATCAGCCCCAGCATTTT	CASSSLLPGQGAGFAVYSNQPQHF	few	TRBD1	TRBJ1-5	TRBV28
TGTGCCACCAGTGACCCGACTAGGGATACGCAGTATTTT	CATSDPTRDTQYF	NA	NA	TRBJ2-3	TRBV24-1
TGTGCCAGCAGCGCAGATACAGGGGGAAACACCATATATTTT	CASSADTGGNTIYF	NA	NA	TRBJ1-3	TRBV9
TGTGCCAGCAGGCAAGAGACAGGGGGTGTCACTGAAGCTTTCTTT	CASRQETGGVTEAFF	NA	TRBD1	TRBJ1-1	TRBV7-9
TGCAGCGGCAGGACAGAAAACACCGGGGAGCTGTTTTTT	CSGRTENTGELFF	NA	NA	TRBJ2-2	TRBV29-1
TGTGCCAGCTCACCTTCTGAAAGGGGATACACTGAAGCTTTCTTT	CASSPSERGYTEAFF	once	NA	TRBJ1-1	TRBV18
TGTGCCAGCAGTCGCACAGGGACAAGTCAGCCCCAGCATTTT	CASSRTGTSQPQHF	NA	NA	TRBJ1-5	TRBV6-2/TRBV6-3
TGTGCCAGCAGTGAATGGGGAGCGACCTACGAGCAGTACTTC	CASSEWGATYEQYF	few	NA	TRBJ2-7	TRBV2
TGTGCCAGCGGGGACAGTCGCTACGAGCAGTACTTC	CASGDSRYEQYF	NA	TRBD1	TRBJ2-7	TRBV28
TGTGCCAGCAGCAACCCTCGACAGGGGGTGAACATTCAGTACTTC	CASSNPRQGVNIQYF	NA	TRBD1	TRBJ2-4	TRBV7-2
TGTGCCTGGAGGACCTCAGAGGGCTCACCCCTCCACTTT	CAWRTSEGSPLHF	once	NA	TRBJ1-6	TRBV30
TGTGCCAGCAGTGACGGGCAGGGCTACGAGCAGTACTTC	CASSDGQGYEQYF	NA	NA	TRBJ2-7	TRBV2
TGCAGTGCTAGAAGGGACAGGGACATATTT	CSARRDRDIF	NA	TRBD1	TRBJ1-4	TRBV20-1
TGTGCCAGCAGGGAGACAGGGTCAGGATCACCCCTCCACTTT	CASRETGSGSPLHF	NA	TRBD1	TRBJ1-6	TRBV27
TGTGCCAGCAGCCCCGCGGGCAGGCAACATCCCCTCTACGAGCAGTACTTC	CASSPAGRQHPLYEQYF	NA	NA	TRBJ2-7	TRBV7-2
TGTGCCAGCAGCGTAAGAACCGGGACAGCCACTGAAGCTTTCTTT	CASSVRTGTATEAFF	NA	TRBD1	TRBJ1-1	TRBV7-2
TGTGCCAGCAGTGAGTTAGCGGGGGGGGCCAAAAACATTCAGTACTTC	CASSELAGGAKNIQYF	NA	TRBD2	TRBJ2-4	TRBV6-1